This entry describes one T cell receptor (beta chain). This sample was included in a study of T cells in localized non-small cell lung cancer. V lost 3 bases, J lost 4 bases, and 7 bases stayed unmatched. The germline V gene has CDR1 SGHVS and CDR2 FNYEAQ. This CDR3 has 15 residues. TCRdb keeps only in-frame clones here, not all; method: immunoSEQ multiplex PCR. The sample carries more than 1,500 clones, roughly 21% recorded once. The TCR was taken from a male donor aged 60 or over with stage III squamous cell lung carcinoma. The chain links TRBV7-6 to TRBJ1-2; 8 bases are shared with TRBD1. This specimen consisted of normal lung tissue next to the tumor, obtained before any cancer treatment. CDR3 sequence: CASSLDDRGLYGYTF. DNA of the CDR3: TGTGCCAGCAGCTTGGACGACAGGGGCCTCTATGGCTACACCTTC.